These 19 T cell receptor beta chains share one sample of origin, sequenced in a study of T cell repertoires in cytomegalovirus infection (dated by TCRdb to the late 2010s). Sequencer: Illumina HiSeq 1500. The raw public reads went through TCRdb reprocessing: fastp at Q25, MiXCR clone calling, in-frame beta chains kept. CDR3 protein duplicates are merged, each entry listing the most common genes and DNA. For this sample the table gives about 240,000 distinct CDR3 sequences, of which 12% were detected only once. Jointly, the top ten make up 1.6% of the sample. The specimen was PBMCs. All receptors come from a human donor in good health (CMV status not recorded). Some clones in this sample may be carry-over from other donors' samples.

This clonotype was seen repeatedly, ten times or more. The rearrangement links TRBV7-2 to TRBJ1-1; TRBD1 aligns across 9 bases. Germline CDR1 reads SGHTA; CDR2 reads FQGNSA. Trimming cost V 6 bases and J 6 bases; bases outside gene matches: 8. The CDR3 covers 14 residues. The CDR3 sequence is CASSRPDRGAEAFF. The CDR3 region has the DNA TGTGCCAGCAGTAGGCCGGACAGGGGCGCTGAAGCTTTCTTT.

This clonotype was detected only a few times. The chain recombines TRBV20-1 with TRBJ2-1, with D possibly matching TRBD1 (6 bases). The germline CDR1 and CDR2 sequences are DFQATT and SNEGSKA (reference sequence). The CDR3 is made up of 14 amino acids. V was cut by 3 bases and J by 4 bases, with 13 bases left in between. The CDR3 sequence is CSASQGILYNEQFF. The CDR3 DNA is TGCAGTGCTAGCCAGGGGATCTTGTACAATGAGCAGTTCTTC.

This clonotype has only a few counts. The V and J genes are TRBV6-2 or TRBV6-3 and TRBJ2-7; the D gene could be TRBD1 or TRBD2 (5 bases each). V was cut by 6 bases and J by 0 bases, with 15 bases left in between. Germline V CDR1 and CDR2: MNHEY, SVGEGT. This CDR3 is built from 15 residues. The CDR3 coding sequence is TGTGCCAGCAGCCCCGCCGGGGCCCTCTCCTACGAGCAGTACTTC. Translating gives CASSPAGALSYEQYF.

The chain couples TRBV20-1 to TRBJ2-7; D possibly uses TRBD1 or TRBD2 (7 bases each). The CDR3 spans 16 residues. Trimming stripped 0 bases from V and 4 bases from J, with 19 bases between. CDR1 is DFQATT, CDR2 SNEGSKA, per germline (reference sequence). This CDR3 reads CSARDLRAGGGYEQYF. The CDR3 coding sequence is TGCAGTGCTAGAGATTTACGGGCAGGGGGAGGGTACGAGCAGTACTTC.

This clonotype showed up just a few times. The rearrangement uses TRBV6-2 or TRBV6-3 and TRBJ2-3, with TRBD2 as a possible D gene (6 bases). The CDR3 contains 13 residues. CDR1 is MNHEY, CDR2 SVGEGT, per germline. Trimming removed 7 bases from V and 9 bases from J, with 17 bases in between. The CDR3 coding sequence is TGTGCCAGCACCCATGAGGAGGGCTGGACGCAGTATTTT. It yields the protein CASTHEEGWTQYF.

This clonotype was counted many times. The V and J genes are TRBV7-2 and TRBJ2-1, with a possible D match to TRBD2 (6 bases). CDR3 length equals 16 residues. CDR1 is SGHTA, CDR2 FQGNSA, per germline. V lost 5 bases and J lost 2, with 16 bases in between. CDR3 coding DNA: TGTGCCAGCAGCCGGACACTAGCAAGAGCCTACAATGAGCAGTTCTTC. Translated, it gives CASSRTLARAYNEQFF.

This clonotype was seen at least ten times. V gene TRBV7-2 combines with J gene TRBJ2-7, with D perhaps TRBD1 or TRBD2 (6 bases each). V was shortened by 1 base and J by 5 bases, with 21 bases between the two germline ends. CDR3 length: 17 amino acids. Germline CDR1 SGHTA, CDR2 FQGNSA. The CDR3 loop reads CASSLEARTGAVDEQYF. As DNA, the CDR3 is TGTGCCAGCAGCTTAGAGGCAAGGACGGGGGCCGTAGACGAGCAGTACTTC.

This clonotype was observed a few times. Here the CDR3 reads CASSPTTLDSPLHF. CDR3 coding DNA: TGTGCCAGCTCACCTACGACTTTAGATTCACCCCTCCACTTT. The chain uses TRBV18 and TRBJ1-6; D gene unclear. Germline V gene sequence: CDR1 KGHSH, CDR2 LQKENI. The CDR3 covers 14 residues. Trimming removed 3 bases at V and 8 bases at J, with 11 bases between.

The sample holds a few counts of this clonotype. V and J are TRBV29-1 and TRBJ2-7, with D unclear. Germline loops: CDR1 SQVTM, CDR2 ANQGSEA. The CDR3 spans 12 residues. V was cut by 5 bases and J by 4 bases, with 12 bases left in between. CDR3: CSVHGSDYEQYF. The CDR3 DNA sequence: TGCAGCGTTCACGGGTCAGATTACGAGCAGTACTTC.

Only a few counts were recorded for this clonotype. The chain couples TRBV29-1 to TRBJ2-2; D gene ambiguous. The length of the CDR3 is 13 residues. Trimming removed 4 bases at V and 6 bases at J, with 12 bases between. Germline CDR1 and CDR2: SQVTM and ANQGSEA. CDR3 bases: TGCAGCGTTGCGGCAGTAAGAGCCGGGGAGCTGTTTTTT. Its protein product is CSVAAVRAGELFF.

This clonotype has only a few counts. The chain has TRBV3-1 and TRBJ1-1; D remains unclear. V lost 3 bases and J 2 bases, leaving 7 bases between the germline ends. The CDR3 sequence is 13 residues long. CDR1 is LGHDT, CDR2 YNNKEL, per germline (reference sequence). The CDR3 sequence is CASSQPSNTEAFF. CDR3 DNA sequence: TGTGCCAGCAGCCAGCCAAGCAACACTGAAGCTTTCTTT.

This clonotype was counted only a few times. V is TRBV6-6 and J is TRBJ1-6; D remains ambiguous. CDR3 size: 16 residues. CDR1 and CDR2 from the germline V gene are MNHNY and SVGAGI (reference sequence). Trimming left V 2 bases short and J 10 bases short, with 18 bases between. DNA of the CDR3: TGTGCCAGCAGTTACGGGCCCGAGGGAATTTACTCACCCCTCCACTTT. Amino acids: CASSYGPEGIYSPLHF.

This clonotype was observed many times. The CDR3 region is CASSFGVSGANVLTF. CDR3 bases: TGTGCCAGCAGCTTCGGGGTCTCTGGGGCCAACGTCCTGACTTTC. The V call is TRBV11-2, the J call TRBJ2-6, with D perhaps TRBD2 (5 bases). V was clipped by 3 bases and J by 0 bases, with 6 bases between them. The CDR3 runs 15 residues. Germline V gene data show CDR1 as SGHAT and CDR2 as FQNNGV.

Many counts were recorded for this clonotype. The V gene is TRBV7-8, the J gene TRBJ2-5; D gene ambiguous. The germline CDR1 and CDR2 sequences are SGHVS and FQNEAQ. This CDR3 region has 16 residues. V lost 1 base and J lost 5, with 17 bases in between. CDR3 sequence reads: CASSLDRTRIVETQYF. CDR3 nucleotides: TGTGCCAGCAGCTTAGATCGGACCCGGATCGTCGAGACCCAGTACTTC. Complete variable domain (other parts from reference TRBV7-8 and TRBJ2-5): GAGVSQSPRYKVAKRGQDVALRCDPISGHVSLFWYQQALGQGPEFLTYFQNEAQLDKSGLPSDRFFAERPEGSVSTLKIQRTQQEDSAVYLCASSLDRTRIVETQYFGPGTRLLVL.

This clonotype was seen many times. The J gene is TRBJ1-1, the V gene TRBV5-1; the D is unclear. From germline, CDR1 is SGHRS and CDR2 YFSETQ. V lost 0 bases, J lost 1 base, and 13 bases lay in between. This CDR3 is 16 amino acids long. The DNA for the CDR3 is TGCGCCAGCAGCTTGGCCGGGTCATGGAGGAACACTGAAGCTTTCTTT. Amino acids: CASSLAGSWRNTEAFF.

In its sample, this clonotype was seen many times. The chain combines TRBV12-3 or TRBV12-4 with TRBJ2-5; 7 bases fit TRBD1. V gave up 4 bases and J gave up 4 bases; unmatched junction bases: 3. The CDR3 contains 13 residues. The CDR3 bases are TGTGCCAGCAGTTATACAGGGGCAGAGACCCAGTACTTC. This sequence encodes CASSYTGAETQYF.

This clonotype was counted at least ten times. The J gene is TRBJ2-7, the V gene TRBV6-1; the D call may be TRBD1 or TRBD2 (5 bases each). Germline V CDR1 and CDR2: MNHNS, SASEGT. Trimming removed 7 bases from V and 0 bases from J, with 13 bases in between. The CDR3 loop spans 14 amino acids. CDR3 nucleotide sequence: TGTGCCAGCATCCAAGGGACCCACTCCTACGAGCAGTACTTC. Translated: CASIQGTHSYEQYF.

This chain's CDR3 is CSVRTGASEAFF. The CDR3 nucleotides read TGCAGCGTTCGGACAGGAGCGAGTGAAGCTTTCTTT. The chain combines TRBV29-1 with TRBJ1-1, with 7 bases lining up with TRBD1. Germline CDR1 is SQVTM and CDR2 is ANQGSEA. The CDR3 is 12 residues long. With V trimmed by 5 bases and J by 7 bases, 7 bases remained unmatched. The whole variable domain, filled in from reference TRBV29-1 and TRBJ1-1, reads SAVISQKPSRDICQRGTSLTIQCQVDSQVTMMFWYRQQPGQSLTLIATANQGSEATYESGFVIDKFPISRPNLTFSTLTVSNMSPEDSSIYLCSVRTGASEAFFGQGTRLTVV.

The rearrangement joins TRBV20-1 to TRBJ1-4, with a weak D call TRBD1 (5 bases). Per the germline V gene, CDR1 is DFQATT and CDR2 is SNEGSKA (reference sequence). V lost 6 bases and J 8 bases, leaving 19 bases between the germline ends. There are 14 residues in the CDR3. The DNA of the CDR3 is TGCAGTGCCCCTCAGGGCAGGCTATCCGAAAAACTGTTTTTT. Residues: CSAPQGRLSEKLFF.